This TCR beta chain was identified in a study of a mutant IDH1 vaccine in newly diagnosed glioma. TCRdb's copy holds only in-frame clones and misses some; the assay was immunoSEQ multiplex PCR. The top ten clones hold 9.5% to 12% of a sample with tens of thousands of clones, 70% of them seen once. CDR3 length equals 15 residues. Germline V CDR1 and CDR2: LGHNA, YNFKEQ. V trimming: 4 bases; J trimming: 7 bases; junction bases outside the gene matches: 8. Worth noting for this clone: The antigen is undetermined.

The time point: week 11, during vaccination. A single vaccine dose contained 300 ug of mutant IDH1 20-mer peptide, and topical imiquimod was used with it. The chain is built from TRBV4-2 and TRBJ2-1; 9 bases match TRBD2. The sample here was peripheral blood mononuclear cells (PBMCs), taken from a glioma patient whose treatment included an IDH1 peptide vaccine. This TCR came from a man in his late teens or twenties with glioma. Some clones in this sample may be carry-over from other donors' samples. CDR3 amino acids: CASSLSGGNWNEQFF. The CDR3 DNA sequence: TGTGCCAGCAGCCTTAGCGGGGGTAATTGGAATGAGCAGTTCTTC.